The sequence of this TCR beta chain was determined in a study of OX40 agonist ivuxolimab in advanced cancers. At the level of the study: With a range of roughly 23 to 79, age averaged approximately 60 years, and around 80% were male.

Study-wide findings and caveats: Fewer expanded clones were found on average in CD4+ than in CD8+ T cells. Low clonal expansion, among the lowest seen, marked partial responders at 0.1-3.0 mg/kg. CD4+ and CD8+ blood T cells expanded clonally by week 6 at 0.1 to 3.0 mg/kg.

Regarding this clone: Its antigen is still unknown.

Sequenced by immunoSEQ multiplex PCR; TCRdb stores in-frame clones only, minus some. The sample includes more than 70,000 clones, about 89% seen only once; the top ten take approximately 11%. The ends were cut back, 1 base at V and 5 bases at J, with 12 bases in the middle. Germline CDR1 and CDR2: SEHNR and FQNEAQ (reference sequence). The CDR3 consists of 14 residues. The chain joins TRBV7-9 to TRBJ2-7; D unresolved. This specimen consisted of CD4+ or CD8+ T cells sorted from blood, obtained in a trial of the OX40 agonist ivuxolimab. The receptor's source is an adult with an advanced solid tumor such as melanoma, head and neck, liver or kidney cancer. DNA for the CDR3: TGTGCCAGCAGCTTAGAAGGCAGTCTCCACGAGCAGTACTTC. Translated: CASSLEGSLHEQYF.